The 31 T cell receptor beta chains below all came from one sample that was sequenced in a study of shared clonotypes between healthy human individuals. Sequencing used immunoSEQ multiplex PCR; TCRdb keeps in-frame clones, though not all of them. This table has some 2,000,000 clones, approximately 94% appearing once. The sequenced material came from naive CD4+ T cells sorted from blood. Indicated subset: CD45RA+ positively selected. Receptors originate from a man younger than 35 in good health.

The rearrangement uses TRBV6-6 and TRBJ2-1; 9 nucleotides agree with TRBD1. Trimming removed 2 bases from V and 6 bases from J; junction bases left unmatched: 5. CDR1 is MNHNY and CDR2 is SVGAGI in the germline V gene (reference sequence). This CDR3 region has 15 residues. This chain's CDR3 is CASSYQPGQGNEQFF. The CDR3 DNA is TGTGCCAGCAGTTACCAACCGGGACAGGGCAATGAGCAGTTCTTC.

J is TRBJ2-5 and V is TRBV5-1; tentative D call: TRBD1 (6 bases). CDR3 length: 14 residues. The germline V gene encodes CDR1 SGHRS and CDR2 YFSETQ. V was trimmed by 4 bases and J by 3 bases, leaving 13 bases between them. The CDR3 bases are TGCGCCAGCAGCCTATGGGACACCGAAGAGACCCAGTACTTC. It is translated as CASSLWDTEETQYF.

Details on this clone: A read error may account for a junction end that differs from germline. This chain uses TRBV7-7 with TRBJ2-2, with D tentatively TRBD2 (5 bases). The germline CDR1 and CDR2 sequences are SSHAT and FNYEAQ (reference sequence). The CDR3 has 16 amino acids. DNA of the CDR3: TGTGCTAGCAGCTTAGTGGCGGGTTCGGACGCCGGGGAGCTGTTTTTT. Protein sequence: CASSLVAGSDAGELFF.

This sequence joins TRBV4-1 and TRBJ1-6; D not certain. This CDR3 has 15 residues. Germline-derived CDR1 and CDR2 are MGHRA and YSYEKL. V was pared by 3 bases and J by 5 bases, with 11 bases between. DNA of the CDR3: TGCGCCAGCAGCCAGCCGGGCCTAGATAATTCACCCCTCCACTTT. Residues: CASSQPGLDNSPLHF.

The chain has TRBV27 and TRBJ2-3; the D gene could be TRBD1 or TRBD2 (5 bases each). The CDR3 contains 16 residues. Germline CDR1 reads MNHEY; CDR2 reads SMNVEV (reference sequence). Trimming shortened V by 4 bases and J by 5 bases, and 19 bases separated the two germline ends. CDR3 sequence reads: CASSSLGTATQDTQYF. As DNA, the CDR3 is TGTGCCAGCAGTTCTTTGGGGACGGCCACACAAGATACGCAGTATTTT.

The CDR3 bases are TGTGCCAGCAGTTTATCCGGGACAAAGGCCGCTATTGCCCCAGAAGCTTTCTTT. Translated, it gives CASSLSGTKAAIAPEAFF. The chain carries TRBV27 and TRBJ1-1; a weak D match, TRBD1 (6 bases). The V gene's germline CDR1 is MNHEY and CDR2 SMNVEV (reference sequence). The CDR3 is 18 residues long. V was cut by 0 bases and J by 8 bases, with 25 bases left in between.

The rearrangement uses TRBV30 and TRBJ1-5, with TRBD1 matching 8 bases. The CDR3 extends over 14 amino acids. From germline, CDR1 is GTSNPN and CDR2 SVGIG (reference sequence). V was pared by 5 bases and J by 7 bases, with 10 bases of the junction left unmatched. The CDR3, as DNA: TGTGCCTGGGGGACCCGACAGGGGAGACAGCCCCAGCATTTT. Its translation is CAWGTRQGRQPQHF.

In DNA form, the CDR3 reads TGCGCCAGCAGCACCCAGACAGGGACCAACTATGGCTACACCTTC. This sequence encodes CASSTQTGTNYGYTF. The rearrangement uses TRBV4-1 and TRBJ1-2; 7 positions match TRBD1. The V segment lost 5 bases and the J segment 2 bases; nucleotides outside the gene matches: 8. CDR1 is MGHRA and CDR2 is YSYEKL in the germline V gene. The CDR3 spans 15 residues.

This chain links TRBV15 with TRBJ1-1, with 8 bases identical to TRBD1. This CDR3 is 15 amino acids long. V shed 3 bases and J 4 bases; nucleotides not matched to a gene: 7. The germline gives CDR1 LNHNV, CDR2 YYDKDF (reference sequence). CDR3 amino acids: CATSRSGGAVTEAFF. The CDR3 coding sequence is TGTGCCACCAGCAGGTCAGGGGGCGCGGTCACTGAAGCTTTCTTT.

This clone has only one observation. The gene calls are TRBV10-3 and TRBJ1-2; 7 nucleotides agree with TRBD1. The germline V gene has CDR1 ENHRY and CDR2 SYGVKD. CDR3 length: 13 amino acids. Trimming removed 10 bases from V and 3 bases from J; junction bases left unmatched: 8. In DNA form, the CDR3 reads TGTGCCACGACGAGGACAGGTGACTATGGCTACACCTTC. Its protein product is CATTRTGDYGYTF.

This sequence joins TRBV5-1 and TRBJ2-7; TRBD2 matches 9 bases. CDR3 length: 13 residues. Trimming cost V 4 bases and J 3 bases; bases outside gene matches: 2. Germline assignment: CDR1 SGHRS and CDR2 YFSETQ. The chain's CDR3 is CASSPSGIYEQYF. In DNA form, the CDR3 reads TGCGCCAGCAGCCCTAGCGGGATCTACGAGCAGTACTTC.

The chain is built from TRBV10-3 and TRBJ2-7, with 8 nucleotides matching TRBD2. This CDR3 comprises 13 residues. With V trimmed by 6 bases and J by 7 bases, 8 bases remained unmatched. Germline lookup yields CDR1 ENHRY and CDR2 SYGVKD. CDR3 nucleotide sequence: TGTGCCATCAGCGTTGGACTAGCTGGGGAGCAGTACTTC. It yields the protein CAISVGLAGEQYF.

This chain uses TRBV5-4 with TRBJ2-2; no clear D. CDR1 and CDR2 from the germline V gene are SGHNT and YYREEE (reference sequence). This CDR3 has 16 amino acids. Between the trimmed V and J ends, which lost 2 bases and 4 bases, there was a span of 15 bases. The DNA for the CDR3 is TGTGCCAGCAGCTTCGGTGGCTCCCAAGTCACCGGGGAGCTGTTTTTT. Protein: CASSFGGSQVTGELFF.

The rearrangement links TRBV6-6 to TRBJ1-3; 7 bases map to TRBD1. Trimming took 5 bases from V and 0 from J; bases not matched to a gene: 4. This CDR3 comprises 15 residues. Per the germline V gene, CDR1 is MNHNY and CDR2 is SVGAGI (reference sequence). The CDR3 sequence is CASSKTGDSGNTIYF. CDR3 nucleotides: TGTGCCAGCAGTAAAACAGGGGACTCTGGAAACACCATATATTTT.

The V call is TRBV19, the J call TRBJ2-1, with 8 bases lining up with TRBD1. The length of the CDR3 is 14 residues. V gave up 5 bases and J gave up 6 bases; unmatched junction bases: 6. Germline V gives CDR1 LNHDA, CDR2 SQIVND (reference sequence). The CDR3 is CASSRIDRGNEQFF. DNA for the CDR3: TGTGCCAGTAGTCGCATCGACAGGGGCAATGAGCAGTTCTTC.

The chain carries TRBV7-6 and TRBJ2-2; a weak D match, TRBD2 (5 bases). From germline, CDR1 is SGHVS and CDR2 FNYEAQ. The CDR3 consists of 16 residues. The V and J ends lost 3 bases and 3 bases respectively, with 14 bases between them. The CDR3 reads CASSFRLAEDTGELFF. CDR3 coding DNA: TGTGCCAGCAGCTTTCGCCTAGCAGAAGACACCGGGGAGCTGTTTTTT.

The V and J genes are TRBV6-9 and TRBJ2-7; the match to TRBD1 covers 12 bases. The ends lost 6 bases at V and 2 bases at J; junction bases unmatched: 11. The CDR3 has 17 amino acids. Per germline, CDR1 MNHGY and CDR2 SVAAGI. The CDR3 DNA is TGTGCCAGCAGCCGGGACAGGGGGCTACAGGGGACCTACGAGCAGTACTTC. Residues: CASSRDRGLQGTYEQYF.

The chain has TRBV19 and TRBJ2-5; 11 bases map to TRBD1. V shed 7 bases, J shed 4 bases, and the junction held 8 bases outside the gene matches. The CDR3 is 15 residues long. Germline V gene data show CDR1 as LNHDA and CDR2 as SQIVND (reference sequence). The CDR3 DNA reads as TGTGCCAGTACCACGGGACAGGGGGAAAGAGAGACCCAGTACTTC. It codes for CASTTGQGERETQYF.

The rearrangement joins TRBV13 to TRBJ1-2; TRBD1 is a possible D gene (5 bases). The CDR3 totals 15 residues. V gave up 7 bases and J gave up 0 bases, with 15 bases separating them. Germline CDR1 and CDR2: PRHDT and FYEKMQ (reference sequence). CDR3 region: CASTPSGTANYGYTF. The CDR3 region has the DNA TGTGCCAGCACCCCCTCCGGGACCGCTAACTATGGCTACACCTTC.

V is TRBV6-4 and J is TRBJ2-3; a possible D gene is TRBD1 (5 bases). The V end lost 3 bases, the J end lost 4 bases, and 14 bases lay between the germline ends. Germline loops: CDR1 MRHNA, CDR2 SNTAGT. The CDR3 spans 15 residues. CDR3 DNA: TGTGCCAGCAGTGATGCTGGCAGGGAAGCAGATACGCAGTATTTT. Its protein is CASSDAGREADTQYF.

Of note for this clone: Because the CDR3's place on the DNA is in doubt, the DNA is left out and the CDR3 is given as listed by TCRdb. The gene calls are TRBV4-1 and TRBJ2-5; the table's D call, TRBD1, has no DNA check behind it. Including both end residues, the CDR3 is 16 amino acids long. Germline V gene data show CDR1 as MGHRA and CDR2 as YSYEKL. The chain's CDR3 is CASSPSGQGIQETQYF.

The chain uses TRBV11-2 and TRBJ2-7; D gene unclear. Germline lookup yields CDR1 SGHAT and CDR2 FQNNGV. The CDR3 is 12 amino acids. The ends were cut back, 5 bases at V and 2 bases at J, with 7 bases in the middle. CDR3 residues: CASSENAYEQYF. CDR3 sequence (DNA): TGTGCCAGCAGCGAAAACGCCTACGAGCAGTACTTC. The full variable domain, its missing parts supplied by reference TRBV11-2 and TRBJ2-7, is EAGVAQSPRYKIIEKRQSVAFWCNPISGHATLYWYQQILGQGPKLLIQFQNNGVVDDSQLPKDRFSAERLKGVDSTLKIQPAKLEDSAVYLCASSENAYEQYFGPGTRLTVT.

The rearrangement joins TRBV11-2 to TRBJ2-7; 8 positions match TRBD2. Germline CDR1 SGHAT, CDR2 FQNNGV. V lost 0 bases to trimming and J lost 1 base; unmatched junction nucleotides: 2. The CDR3 consists of 15 residues. CDR3 protein: CASSLEGTRSYEQYF. CDR3 DNA sequence: TGTGCCAGCAGCTTAGAGGGGACTAGGTCCTACGAGCAGTACTTC.

The gene calls are TRBV30 and TRBJ1-3; D possibly corresponds to TRBD1 (5 bases). V gave up 3 bases and J gave up 3 bases, with 9 bases separating them. Germline-derived CDR1 and CDR2 are GTSNPN and SVGIG (reference sequence). This CDR3 has 13 amino acids. The CDR3 DNA sequence: TGTGCCTGGAGCCAAGGGGTTGGAAACACCATATATTTT. The encoded protein is CAWSQGVGNTIYF.

Points on this clone: The same CDR3 arises from other DNA sequences in this sample as well. The CDR3 loop is CASSLAGGGYEQYF. CDR3 nucleotides: TGTGCCAGCAGCTTAGCAGGGGGCGGGTACGAGCAGTACTTC. The chain uses TRBV7-9 and TRBJ2-7, with TRBD1 matching over 7 bases. From germline, CDR1 is SEHNR and CDR2 FQNEAQ (reference sequence). This CDR3 has 14 residues. Unmatched junction bases numbered 3, after V lost 0 bases and J lost 4 bases.

This clone was recorded once. The V call is TRBV5-1, the J call TRBJ2-7; TRBD1 might be the D (5 bases). Trimming removed 0 bases at V and 0 bases at J, with 16 bases between. The CDR3 loop spans 17 amino acids. The germline gives CDR1 SGHRS, CDR2 YFSETQ. CDR3 sequence: CASSLDPTGPTSYEQYF. CDR3 coding DNA: TGCGCCAGCAGCTTGGACCCAACAGGACCTACCTCCTACGAGCAGTACTTC.

V gene TRBV6-1 combines with J gene TRBJ2-2; 9 bases agree with TRBD1. V was pared by 5 bases and J by 4 bases, with 2 bases of the junction left unmatched. This CDR3 has 14 amino acids. CDR1 MNHNS and CDR2 SASEGT come from the germline V gene. The CDR3 loop is CASSLTGGTGELFF. As DNA, the CDR3 is TGTGCCAGCAGTTTGACAGGGGGCACCGGGGAGCTGTTTTTT.

CDR3 nucleotides: TGCAACGAGGGGCACCGCTTCTACGAGCAGTACTTC. As protein: CNEGHRFYEQYF. The chain joins TRBV29-1 to TRBJ2-5; possibly TRBD1 or TRBD2 for D (5 bases each). The J call is doubtful: the DNA matches TRBJ2-7 better. Per germline, CDR1 SQVTM and CDR2 ANQGSEA. This CDR3 has 12 residues.

J is TRBJ2-1 and V is TRBV6-5; D call uncertain. The germline V and J ends were trimmed by 2 bases and 3 bases, with 11 bases remaining between them. CDR3 size: 15 residues. The germline V gene encodes CDR1 MNHEY and CDR2 SVGAGI. The CDR3 spells CASSYTGNIYNEQFF. CDR3 bases: TGTGCCAGCAGTTACACCGGTAATATCTACAATGAGCAGTTCTTC.

This clone was seen once. The rearrangement links TRBV28 to TRBJ1-1; 8 bases fit TRBD1. This CDR3 spans 15 amino acids. Looked up from germline, CDR1 is MDHEN and CDR2 is SYDVKM. Trimming removed 5 bases from V and 4 bases from J; junction bases left unmatched: 9. The CDR3 here is CASSQGGTGSTEAFF. The CDR3 DNA sequence: TGTGCCAGCAGTCAGGGGGGGACAGGTAGCACTGAAGCTTTCTTT.

In its sample, this clone was seen once. Other DNA sequences in this specimen translate into the identical CDR3. The chain links TRBV10-3 to TRBJ2-1, with 8 nucleotides matching TRBD2. Germline V gene lookup returns CDR1 ENHRY and CDR2 SYGVKD. Trimming took 0 bases from V and 3 from J; bases not matched to a gene: 1. This CDR3 spans 15 amino acids. In DNA form, the CDR3 reads TGTGCCATCAGTGAGTCCGGGGGGGACTACAATGAGCAGTTCTTC. It codes for CAISESGGDYNEQFF.